This T cell receptor beta chain comes out of a study of a mutant IDH1 vaccine in newly diagnosed glioma. Study as a whole: Eight vaccine doses were administered to patients at weeks 1, 3, 5, 7, 11, 15, 19 and 23. Patients previously underwent radiotherapy, temozolomide, or both, and most underwent both. Study-level findings and limits: Seemingly, top peripheral T cell clonotype changes bore no relation to pseudoprogression.

Here immunoSEQ multiplex PCR was the method, and the copy in TCRdb shows in-frame clones only, minus some. The sample lists 30,000 to 35,000 clones, more than 55% occurring once. Time point here: week 5, during vaccination. Vaccination comprised doses that each held 300 ug of mutant IDH1 20-mer peptide, plus topical imiquimod. New WHO grade 3 or 4 astrocytomas that were IDH1-mutant and ATRX-lost occurred in the donors. Worth noting for this clone: The antigen remains unidentified.

The sequenced sample was PBMCs, obtained from a glioma patient whose treatment included an IDH1 peptide vaccine. The receptor was derived from a woman younger than 35 with glioma.

For the CDR3, the DNA is TGCAGCGTTGAGTGGGGCTCCTACAATGAGCAGTTCTTC. Its protein product is CSVEWGSYNEQFF. V usage is TRBV29-1 and J usage is TRBJ2-1; D remains unclear. V dropped 3 bases and J dropped 0 bases, with 6 bases sitting between them. Germline V CDR1 and CDR2: SQVTM, ANQGSEA. CDR3 length equals 13 residues.